Shown below are 7 T cell receptor beta chains from a single sample sequenced in a study of cytomegalovirus exposure and HLA in healthy donors. PCR involved 60 Vbeta and 13 Jbeta primers. Sequencing was performed with immunoSEQ multiplex PCR; in TCRdb, only in-frame clones are kept and a portion is missing. The top ten clones hold 2.5% to 3.5% of a sample with more than 70,000 clones, around 80% of them seen once. Specimen: PBMCs. The receptors stem from a man aged 50-60 years in good health and CMV-seropositive.

This clone showed up just a few times. The rearrangement links TRBV2 to TRBJ1-5; TRBD1 is a possible D gene (6 bases). Trimming took 6 bases from V and 6 from J, leaving 9 bases between them. The CDR3 length is 12 residues. Germline V CDR1 and CDR2: SNHLY, FYNNEI. The CDR3 bases are TGTGCCAGCAGATCAGGGGCTCAGCCCCAGCATTTT. Translation: CASRSGAQPQHF.

J is TRBJ2-1 and V is TRBV6-5, with 7 bases identical to TRBD2. The CDR3 has 16 amino acids. With 0 bases clipped from V and 0 bases from J, the junction kept 2 bases outside the gene matches. In germline, CDR1 is MNHEY, CDR2 SVGAGI. The chain's CDR3 is CASSYSGGSSYNEQFF. DNA of the CDR3: TGTGCCAGCAGTTACTCCGGCGGGAGCTCCTACAATGAGCAGTTCTTC.

The chain joins TRBV7-9 to TRBJ2-1; a possible D gene is TRBD1 (6 bases). Germline loops: CDR1 SEHNR, CDR2 FQNEAQ (reference sequence). The CDR3 sequence is 16 residues long. V lost 4 bases, J lost 5 bases, and 18 bases lay in between. The CDR3 protein is CASSSPGQRTNNEQFF. DNA of the CDR3: TGTGCCAGCAGCTCGCCCGGACAGCGGACAAACAATGAGCAGTTCTTC.

The chain carries TRBV30 and TRBJ2-1, with 13 bases that match TRBD2. CDR1 and CDR2 (germline): GTSNPN, SVGIG (reference sequence). The CDR3 has 14 residues. V was clipped by 8 bases and J by 6 bases; unmatched bases: 7. CDR3 nucleotide sequence: TGTGCCGGCACCGGGACTAGCGGGGCCAATGAGCAGTTCTTC. Translated: CAGTGTSGANEQFF.

The rearrangement links TRBV6-5 to TRBJ2-4; TRBD2 is a possible D gene (5 bases). Germline V gene data show CDR1 as MNHEY and CDR2 as SVGAGI. This CDR3 has 13 amino acids. V dropped 5 bases and J dropped 10 bases, with 15 bases sitting between them. The CDR3 DNA reads TGTGCCAGCAGTCCCTCTCACGGGAATATTCAGTACTTC. Residues: CASSPSHGNIQYF.

The chain recombines TRBV20-1 with TRBJ2-1, with D uncertain. This CDR3 region has 11 residues. Trimming took off 5 bases at V and 4 bases at J, with 6 bases between the two ends. Germline V gene sequence: CDR1 DFQATT, CDR2 SNEGSKA (reference sequence). For the CDR3, the DNA is TGCAGTGCTGCGCGGTACAATGAGCAGTTCTTC. It encodes CSAARYNEQFF.

The chain uses TRBV19 and TRBJ2-5, with 7 bases lining up with TRBD1. Germline values: CDR1 LNHDA, CDR2 SQIVND (reference sequence). The V and J ends lost 3 bases and 0 bases, in that order; junction bases with no gene match: 7. The CDR3 is 16 amino acids. The CDR3 protein is CASSMIIGTDQETQYF. The DNA of the CDR3 is TGTGCCAGTAGTATGATCATAGGGACAGACCAAGAGACCCAGTACTTC.